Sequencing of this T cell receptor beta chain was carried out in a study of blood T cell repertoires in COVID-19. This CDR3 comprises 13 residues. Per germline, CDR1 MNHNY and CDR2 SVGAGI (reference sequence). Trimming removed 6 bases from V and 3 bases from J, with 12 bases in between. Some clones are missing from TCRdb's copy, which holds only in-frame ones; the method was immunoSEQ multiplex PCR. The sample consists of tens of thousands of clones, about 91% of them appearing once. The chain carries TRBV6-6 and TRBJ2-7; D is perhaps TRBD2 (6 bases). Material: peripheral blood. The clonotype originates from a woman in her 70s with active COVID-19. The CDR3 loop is CASRRDSSYEQYF. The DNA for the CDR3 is TGTGCCAGCAGGCGGGACTCAAGCTACGAGCAGTACTTC.